Listed below are T cell receptor beta chains from one sample, sequenced in a study of blood T cell repertoires in COVID-19. Method: immunoSEQ multiplex PCR; TCRdb's copy keeps in-frame clones and lacks some. The repertoire holds about 300,000 clones, 85% seen once, with 1.5% to 2% in the top ten. What was sequenced was PBMCs or T cells enriched from blood (not recorded which). These receptors were obtained from a woman aged 25 to 45 who had been exposed to COVID-19. CDR3s include the opening cysteine and the closing phenylalanine or tryptophan. D genes are given only for firm matches. The listing skips clone size in some rows; elsewhere it reads once, few, many or a size class.

cdr3_aa cdr3_nt d_call clone_size j_call v_call
CASSQRRTSGHNEQFF TGTGCCAGCTCCCAACGGAGGACTAGCGGGCATAATGAGCAGTTCTTC TRBD2 once TRBJ2-1 TRBV2
CASSLSGSGEGYNEQFF TGTGCCAGCAGTTTATCGGGTTCGGGAGAGGGGTACAATGAGCAGTTCTTC NA NA TRBJ2-1 TRBV27
CALDRDLYEQYF TGTGCCTTAGACAGGGACCTCTACGAGCAGTACTTC TRBD1 NA TRBJ2-7 TRBV30
CASSFTTGTGELFF TGTGCCAGCAGCTTTACTACAGGGACCGGGGAGCTGTTTTTT NA NA TRBJ2-2 TRBV7-2
CASSSPHRGMNTEAFF TGTGCCAGCAGTTCCCCCCACAGGGGAATGAACACTGAAGCTTTCTTT TRBD1 NA TRBJ1-1 TRBV6-2/TRBV6-3
CASTRGQGREKLFF TGTGCCAGCACCCGGGGACAGGGGAGAGAAAAACTGTTTTTT TRBD1 few TRBJ1-4 TRBV7-2
CASSTGQGASYGYTF TGTGCCAGCAGCACAGGACAGGGGGCATCGTATGGCTACACCTTC TRBD1 once TRBJ1-2 TRBV5-8
CASSPEDRSYGNTIYF TGCGCCAGCAGCCCAGAAGACAGGAGTTACGGAAACACCATATATTTT NA NA TRBJ1-3 TRBV4-3
CASRTGAVETQYF TGTGCCAGCAGGACAGGGGCTGTAGAGACCCAGTACTTC TRBD1 NA TRBJ2-5 TRBV12-3/TRBV12-4
CASSTSYEQYF TGTGCCAGCAGCACATCCTACGAGCAGTACTTC NA NA TRBJ2-7 TRBV28
CASSLVRDRGPGDYGYTF TGTGCCAGCAGCTTGGTTCGGGACAGGGGGCCGGGTGACTATGGCTACACCTTC TRBD1 NA TRBJ1-2 TRBV5-5
CASRETLTYEQYF TGTGCCAGTCGTGAGACACTGACCTACGAGCAGTACTTC NA NA TRBJ2-7 TRBV19
CASSAGTGGGVPEQYF TGCGCCAGCAGCGCCGGGACAGGGGGCGGAGTACCCGAGCAGTACTTC TRBD1 NA TRBJ2-7 TRBV5-1
CSVERTGSNNEQFF TGCAGCGTTGAACGAACAGGGAGTAACAATGAGCAGTTCTTC NA NA TRBJ2-1 TRBV29-1
CASSSPGQGHNEQFF TGTGCCAGCAGTTCCCCGGGACAGGGACACAATGAGCAGTTCTTC TRBD1 NA TRBJ2-1 TRBV28
CASSLEWGGDEQFF TGTGCCAGCAGCCTCGAGTGGGGAGGAGATGAGCAGTTCTTC NA NA TRBJ2-1 TRBV7-2
CASSGRTGGAVYYGYTF TGTGCCAGCAGTGGACGGACAGGGGGCGCGGTGTACTATGGCTACACCTTC TRBD1 NA TRBJ1-2 TRBV2
CASSAQGAREKLFF TGTGCCAGCAGTGCACAGGGGGCGAGGGAAAAACTGTTTTTT TRBD1 NA TRBJ1-4 TRBV2
CSVRAGDGYTF TGCAGCGTTCGAGCGGGAGACGGCTACACCTTC NA NA TRBJ1-2 TRBV29-1
CAWSRDRGWYF TGTGCCTGGAGTAGAGACAGGGGATGGTACTTC TRBD1 NA TRBJ2-7 TRBV30
CASSQARHYGYTF TGTGCCAGCAGCCAAGCCAGGCACTATGGCTACACCTTC NA few TRBJ1-2 TRBV14
CASSFEGLNSPLHF TGCGCCAGCAGCTTCGAGGGTTTGAATTCACCCCTCCACTTT NA few TRBJ1-6 TRBV5-1
CASSGGGQPHHYEQYF TGTGCCAGCAGTGGGGGAGGACAACCCCATCATTACGAGCAGTACTTC NA NA TRBJ2-7 TRBV28
CASSLTTQPQNTEAFF TGTGCCAGCAGCCTCACCACACAACCGCAGAACACTGAAGCTTTCTTT NA NA TRBJ1-1 TRBV7-8
CASSSGQGFGNTEAFF TGTGCCAGCAGTTCGGGACAGGGCTTTGGGAACACTGAAGCTTTCTTT TRBD1 NA TRBJ1-1 TRBV28
CASSFQGKQPQHF TGTGCCAGCAGCTTCCAGGGGAAGCAGCCCCAGCATTTT NA few TRBJ1-5 TRBV7-8
CASSSSQGRNEKLFF TGTGCCAGCAGTAGCTCACAGGGACGGAATGAAAAACTGTTTTTT NA once TRBJ1-4 TRBV9
CASRAEAPNQPQHF TGTGCCAGCAGAGCGGAGGCGCCCAATCAGCCCCAGCATTTT NA NA TRBJ1-5 TRBV2
CTSSHEDPAYEQYF TGCACCAGCAGCCATGAGGATCCTGCCTACGAGCAGTACTTC NA NA TRBJ2-7 TRBV1
CASSLRGDNYGYTF TGTGCCAGCAGCCTCCGCGGAGACAACTATGGCTACACCTTC NA NA TRBJ1-2 TRBV6-2/TRBV6-3
CASSSLGLGYTF TGTGCCAGCAGCTCATTGGGGCTTGGCTACACCTTC NA NA TRBJ1-2 TRBV28
CAWCRGGHRMNTEAFF TGTGCCTGGTGTCGGGGGGGTCATCGGATGAACACTGAAGCTTTCTTT NA NA TRBJ1-1 TRBV30
CASSQDGGGDQPQHF TGTGCCAGCAGCCAAGATGGCGGGGGGGATCAGCCCCAGCATTTT NA once TRBJ1-5 TRBV4-2
CASSPGQGREKLFF TGTGCCAGCAGCCCGGGACAGGGGAGAGAAAAACTGTTTTTT TRBD1 NA TRBJ1-4 TRBV6-5
CASSRDRGGGYTF TGCGCCAGCAGCCGGGACAGGGGCGGTGGCTACACCTTC TRBD1 NA TRBJ1-2 TRBV5-1
CASSPAGTSGLYEQYF TGTGCCAGCAGCCCCGCCGGGACTAGCGGACTCTACGAGCAGTACTTC TRBD2 once TRBJ2-7 TRBV13
CASSFVTGGGEKLFF TGTGCCAGCAGTTTTGTGACAGGGGGCGGTGAAAAACTGTTTTTT TRBD1 NA TRBJ1-4 TRBV28
CASSLSTGGFNGYTF TGTGCCAGCAGTTTATCGACGGGGGGGTTTAATGGCTACACCTTC NA once TRBJ1-2 TRBV27
CASSSAGTSGGTDTQYF TGTGCCAGCAGCTCGGCCGGGACTAGCGGGGGGACAGATACGCAGTATTTT TRBD2 NA TRBJ2-3 TRBV13
CAWMLGTGGNYGYTF TGTGCCTGGATGTTAGGAACAGGGGGTAACTATGGCTACACCTTC TRBD1 NA TRBJ1-2 TRBV30
CSVERRGNIQYF TGCAGCGTTGAAAGGCGGGGGAACATTCAGTACTTC TRBD2 NA TRBJ2-4 TRBV29-1
CASSNLGTDTEAFF TGTGCCAGCAGTAATCTTGGGACAGACACTGAAGCTTTCTTT TRBD1 many TRBJ1-1 TRBV2
CASSSGTGLYNSPLHF TGTGCCAGCTCATCGGGGACAGGCCTCTATAATTCACCCCTCCACTTT TRBD1 NA TRBJ1-6 TRBV18
CASSESGGQLEKLFF TGCGCCAGCAGTGAGTCGGGTGGGCAGTTGGAAAAACTGTTTTTT NA once TRBJ1-4 TRBV10-2
CASSYRNYSYNEQFF TGTGCCAGCAGTTACAGAAACTACTCCTACAATGAGCAGTTCTTC NA NA TRBJ2-1 TRBV6-5
CAVFTPPSTDTQYF TGTGCCGTTTTTACTCCACCTTCCACAGATACGCAGTATTTT NA NA TRBJ2-3 TRBV10-3
CASSPSHSIREQFF TGTGCCAGCAGCCCTAGCCACTCAATAAGAGAGCAGTTCTTC NA NA TRBJ2-1 TRBV7-9